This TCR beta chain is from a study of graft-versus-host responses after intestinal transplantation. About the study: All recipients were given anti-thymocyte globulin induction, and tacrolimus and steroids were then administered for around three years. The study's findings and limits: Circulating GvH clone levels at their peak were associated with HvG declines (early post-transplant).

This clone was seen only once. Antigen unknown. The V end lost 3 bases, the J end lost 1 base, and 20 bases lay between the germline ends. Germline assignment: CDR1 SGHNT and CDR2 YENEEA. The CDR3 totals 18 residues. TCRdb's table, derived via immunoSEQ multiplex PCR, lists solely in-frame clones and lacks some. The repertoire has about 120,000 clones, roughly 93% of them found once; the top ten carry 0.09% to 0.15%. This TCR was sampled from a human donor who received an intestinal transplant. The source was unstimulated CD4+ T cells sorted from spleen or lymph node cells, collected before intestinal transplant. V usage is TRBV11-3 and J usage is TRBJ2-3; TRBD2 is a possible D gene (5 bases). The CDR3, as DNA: TGTGCCAGCAGCTTTCGAGGGAGTGGCCGTGGGGGCACAGATACGCAGTATTTT. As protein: CASSFRGSGRGGTDTQYF.